A selection of T cell receptor beta chains follows, all from one sample in a study of glioma-infiltrating T cells. TCRdb analysed the multiplex PCR reads with MiXCR anew, one entry per CDR3 protein. This repertoire shows 100,000 to 150,000 distinct CDR3 sequences, around 25% found once; its top ten account for approximately 26%. Sequenced material: glioma tissue, nonneoplastic brain tissue, or PBMCs (not recorded which). The receptors shown here come from a human donor with low-grade glioma or glioblastoma, undergoing nonglioma brain surgery, or in good health (not recorded which). The CDR3 runs from the conserved cysteine through the conserved F or W. The D gene is left open where the match is weak. A clone size is listed for some rows: how often the clone was seen (once, few, many), or a class if it is expanded.

size: .
D: .
V: TRBV6-2/TRBV6-3
J: TRBJ2-3
length: 15
CDR3: CASSLPVSPTDTQYF
DNA: TGTGCCAGCAGCCTTCCTGTAAGCCCGACAGATACGCAGTATTTT

size: many
D: .
V: TRBV27
J: TRBJ1-1
length: 19
CDR3: CASSSPTPDGGLFGTEAFF
DNA: TGTGCCAGCAGTTCTCCTACCCCCGATGGGGGACTCTTCGGCACTGAAGCTTTCTTT

size: .
D: TRBD1
V: TRBV5-1
J: TRBJ1-2
length: 17
CDR3: CASSYSWGQGEKYGYTF
DNA: TGCGCCAGCAGTTATTCCTGGGGACAGGGGGAAAAGTATGGCTACACCTTC

size: many
D: .
V: TRBV3-1
J: TRBJ1-3
length: 15
CDR3: CASSQTVYSGNTIYF
DNA: TGTGCCAGCAGCCAAACCGTTTACTCTGGAAACACCATATATTTT

size: .
D: .
V: TRBV18
J: TRBJ1-6
length: 13
CDR3: CASSPTGNSPLHF
DNA: TGTGCCAGCTCACCAACGGGGAATTCACCCCTCCACTTT

size: .
D: .
V: TRBV6-1
J: TRBJ2-6
length: 18
CDR3: CASSPIRKSSSGANVLTF
DNA: TGTGCCAGCAGTCCTATTCGAAAGTCAAGCTCTGGGGCCAACGTCCTGACTTTC

size: many
D: TRBD1
V: TRBV12-3/TRBV12-4
J: TRBJ1-5
length: 15
CDR3: CASNPGQGFNQPQHF
DNA: TGTGCCAGCAACCCGGGACAGGGGTTCAATCAGCCCCAGCATTTT

size: few
D: .
V: TRBV28
J: TRBJ1-1
length: 17
CDR3: CASSSLGGGGVHTEAFF
DNA: TGTGCCAGCAGTTCCCTAGGAGGGGGGGGGGTACACACTGAAGCTTTCTTT

size: few
D: .
V: TRBV29-1
J: TRBJ2-1
length: 11
CDR3: CSVPTMTEQFF
DNA: TGCAGCGTTCCCACAATGACTGAGCAGTTCTTC

size: .
D: .
V: TRBV6-4
J: TRBJ1-2
length: 14
CDR3: CAGSETGPVYGYTF
DNA: TGTGCCGGCAGTGAGACAGGTCCCGTTTATGGCTACACCTTC

size: .
D: .
V: TRBV20-1
J: TRBJ2-1
length: 15
CDR3: CSATRQGGVVDEQFF
DNA: TGCAGCGCTACGCGACAAGGAGGAGTGGTCGATGAGCAGTTCTTC

size: once
D: .
V: TRBV7-9
J: TRBJ2-5
length: 16
CDR3: CASSGGKLTKKETQYF
DNA: TGTGCCAGCAGCGGGGGGAAACTAACAAAAAAAGAGACCCAGTACTTC

size: .
D: .
V: TRBV20-1
J: TRBJ2-3
length: 14
CDR3: CSAWGQSLTDTQYF
DNA: TGCAGTGCGTGGGGCCAGAGCCTCACAGATACGCAGTATTTT

size: few
D: TRBD2
V: TRBV27
J: TRBJ2-3
length: 16
CDR3: CASSRNGGVSTDTQYF
DNA: TGTGCCAGCAGCCGGAACGGGGGGGTGAGCACAGATACGCAGTATTTT

size: few
D: TRBD1
V: TRBV6-5
J: TRBJ1-2
length: 15
CDR3: CASSKYGQDSLVYTF
DNA: TGTGCCAGCAGCAAATACGGACAGGACAGTTTGGTCTACACCTTC

size: few
D: TRBD2
V: TRBV4-2
J: TRBJ2-5
length: 16
CDR3: CASSHRTSGSQETQYF
DNA: TGTGCCAGCAGCCACCGGACTAGCGGTTCCCAAGAGACCCAGTACTTC

size: many
D: TRBD1
V: TRBV6-2/TRBV6-3
J: TRBJ2-3
length: 15
CDR3: CASSFRQGGTDTQYF
DNA: TGTGCCAGCAGTTTTCGACAGGGCGGCACAGATACGCAGTATTTT

size: .
D: TRBD1
V: TRBV6-6
J: TRBJ1-5
length: 16
CDR3: CASSYSAQGADQPQHF
DNA: TGTGCCAGCAGTTACTCAGCCCAGGGGGCCGATCAGCCCCAGCATTTT

size: few
D: .
V: TRBV20-1
J: TRBJ2-1
length: 16
CDR3: CSAFSPQSMNYNEQFF
DNA: TGCAGTGCTTTCTCTCCCCAGTCAATGAACTACAATGAGCAGTTCTTC

size: .
D: TRBD1
V: TRBV5-4
J: TRBJ2-5
length: 15
CDR3: CASSARTGGGKTQYF
DNA: TGTGCCAGCAGCGCGCGGACAGGGGGTGGTAAGACCCAGTACTTC

size: many
D: .
V: TRBV20-1
J: TRBJ2-5
length: 15
CDR3: CSAQPGGAYQETQYF
DNA: TGCAGTGCCCAACCGGGTGGGGCGTACCAAGAGACCCAGTACTTC

size: .
D: TRBD1
V: TRBV30
J: TRBJ1-1
length: 15
CDR3: CAWSPGDRGNTEAFF
DNA: TGTGCCTGGAGTCCAGGCGACAGGGGGAACACTGAAGCTTTCTTT

size: many
D: .
V: TRBV7-2
J: TRBJ2-3
length: 16
CDR3: CASSRRVAGGTDTQYF
DNA: TGTGCCAGCAGCCGCCGCGTGGCTGGCGGCACAGATACGCAGTATTTT

size: few
D: TRBD1
V: TRBV27
J: TRBJ2-1
length: 16
CDR3: CASSPVGTGTYNEQFF
DNA: TGTGCCAGCAGCCCCGTTGGGACAGGGACCTACAATGAGCAGTTCTTC

size: few
D: .
V: TRBV4-1
J: TRBJ1-1
length: 13
CDR3: CASSDNRRLAAFF
DNA: TGCGCCAGCAGCGACAACAGGCGCTTAGCAGCTTTCTTT

size: once
D: .
V: TRBV20-1
J: TRBJ1-1
length: 14
CDR3: CGAPVGGSNTEAFF
DNA: TGCGGTGCCCCGGTGGGGGGGTCGAACACTGAAGCTTTCTTT

size: few
D: TRBD2
V: TRBV7-3
J: TRBJ2-3
length: 15
CDR3: CASSLTSGSKDTQYF
DNA: TGTGCCAGCAGCCTAACTAGCGGTTCTAAGGATACGCAGTATTTT

size: few
D: TRBD1
V: TRBV6-4
J: TRBJ1-6
length: 16
CDR3: CASSDSARGHNSPLHF
DNA: TGTGCCAGCAGTGACTCGGCCAGGGGGCATAATTCACCCCTCCACTTT

size: .
D: .
V: TRBV27
J: TRBJ2-2
length: 14
CDR3: CASNYRRNTGELFF
DNA: TGTGCCAGCAACTACAGGAGGAACACCGGGGAGCTGTTTTTT

size: many
D: TRBD2
V: TRBV27
J: TRBJ2-5
length: 17
CDR3: CASSSPGTSGGQETQYF
DNA: TGTGCCAGCAGTTCCCCGGGGACTAGCGGGGGGCAAGAGACCCAGTACTTC

size: many
D: .
V: TRBV20-1
J: TRBJ1-1
length: 15
CDR3: CSALVIPRGITEAFF
DNA: TGCAGTGCGCTCGTCATCCCCAGGGGTATCACTGAAGCTTTCTTT

size: few
D: TRBD1
V: TRBV19
J: TRBJ1-5
length: 13
CDR3: CASGQGVNQPQHF
DNA: TGTGCCAGTGGACAGGGCGTCAATCAGCCCCAGCATTTT

size: few
D: .
V: TRBV20-1
J: TRBJ2-3
length: 14
CDR3: CSARASPGTDTQYF
DNA: TGCAGTGCTAGAGCTTCTCCTGGGACAGATACGCAGTATTTT

size: .
D: .
V: TRBV7-9
J: TRBJ1-2
length: 13
CDR3: CASSLPTLYGYTF
DNA: TGTGCCAGCAGCTTACCGACACTGTATGGCTACACCTTC

size: .
D: .
V: TRBV4-1
J: TRBJ2-1
length: 19
CDR3: CASSQDGIVGDISYNEQFF
DNA: TGCGCCAGCAGCCAAGATGGAATTGTGGGGGACATCTCCTACAATGAGCAGTTCTTC

size: many
D: .
V: TRBV6-1
J: TRBJ1-2
length: 12
CDR3: CASSPPGYGYTF
DNA: TGTGCCAGCAGCCCCCCAGGATATGGCTACACCTTC

size: many
D: .
V: TRBV18
J: TRBJ1-1
length: 14
CDR3: CASSPGGLHTEAFF
DNA: TGTGCCAGCTCACCAGGCGGGTTGCACACTGAAGCTTTCTTT

size: .
D: .
V: TRBV10-2
J: TRBJ1-2
length: 13
CDR3: CASSERGDYGYTF
DNA: TGCGCCAGCAGTGAGCGGGGTGACTATGGCTACACCTTC

size: many
D: .
V: TRBV7-2
J: TRBJ1-5
length: 14
CDR3: CASSFGTENQPQHF
DNA: TGTGCCAGCAGCTTCGGGACGGAAAATCAGCCCCAGCATTTT

size: many
D: TRBD2
V: TRBV14
J: TRBJ2-5
length: 16
CDR3: CASSQSRGGFQETQYF
DNA: TGTGCCAGCAGCCAAAGTCGGGGGGGTTTCCAAGAGACCCAGTACTTC

size: .
D: .
V: TRBV28
J: TRBJ1-3
length: 15
CDR3: CASSSAGLSGNTIYF
DNA: TGTGCCAGCAGTTCGGCCGGACTCTCTGGAAACACCATATATTTT

size: .
D: TRBD1
V: TRBV19
J: TRBJ1-5
length: 15
CDR3: CASSGDRSSNQPQHF
DNA: TGTGCCAGTAGTGGGGACAGGAGCAGCAATCAGCCCCAGCATTTT

size: few
D: .
V: TRBV6-1
J: TRBJ2-5
length: 16
CDR3: CASSTGRRRVQETQYF
DNA: TGTGCCAGCAGTACAGGGAGGAGGAGGGTCCAAGAGACCCAGTACTTC

size: .
D: .
V: TRBV24-1
J: TRBJ2-1
length: 14
CDR3: CATSDYGLINGQFF
DNA: TGTGCCACCAGTGATTATGGATTAATCAATGGGCAGTTCTTC

size: .
D: .
V: TRBV19
J: TRBJ2-5
length: 13
CDR3: CSTSNTVPETQYF
DNA: TGTTCCACCTCTAACACAGTACCCGAGACCCAGTACTTC

size: many
D: TRBD1
V: TRBV6-1
J: TRBJ1-1
length: 13
CDR3: CASSQDRVPEAFF
DNA: TGTGCCAGCAGTCAAGACAGGGTCCCTGAAGCTTTCTTT

size: .
D: TRBD1
V: TRBV7-9
J: TRBJ2-3
length: 15
CDR3: CASSFNRGTTDTQYF
DNA: TGTGCCAGCAGCTTTAACAGGGGTACGACAGATACGCAGTATTTT

size: .
D: .
V: TRBV20-1
J: TRBJ2-1
length: 13
CDR3: CSASVSSYNEQFF
DNA: TGCAGTGCTAGTGTGAGCTCCTACAATGAGCAGTTCTTC